The rows below give T cell receptor beta chains drawn from one sample of a study of T cell responses to AZD1222 COVID-19 vaccine. Sequencing used immunoSEQ multiplex PCR; TCRdb keeps in-frame clones, though not all of them. The repertoire has more than 140,000 clones, more than 70% of them found once; the top ten carry about 2.7%. The sample in question was peripheral blood, obtained on day 0 of AZD1222 vaccination. All receptors derive from an adult in good health. Both conserved end residues are part of each CDR3. Fields, in order: J gene, CDR3 length, V gene, D gene, clone size, CDR3 protein, CDR3 DNA. A D gene is named only where the DNA matches it firmly. Part of the rows lack a size; the others show once, few, many or a class for expanded clones.

J gene: TRBJ1-4
CDR3 length: 14
V gene: TRBV18
D gene: .
clone size: once
CDR3 protein: CASSRGIANEKLFF
CDR3 DNA: TGTGCCAGCTCACGGGGGATCGCTAATGAAAAACTGTTTTTT

J gene: TRBJ2-5
CDR3 length: 13
V gene: TRBV7-2
D gene: .
clone size: .
CDR3 protein: CASSLTPQETQYF
CDR3 DNA: TGTGCCAGCAGCTTAACCCCGCAAGAGACCCAGTACTTC

J gene: TRBJ2-1
CDR3 length: 13
V gene: TRBV27
D gene: TRBD1
clone size: .
CDR3 protein: CASSFGQGNEQFF
CDR3 DNA: TGTGCCAGCAGTTTCGGACAGGGAAATGAGCAGTTCTTC

J gene: TRBJ2-6
CDR3 length: 17
V gene: TRBV29-1
D gene: TRBD1
clone size: once
CDR3 protein: CSVNPGQGAGGANVLTF
CDR3 DNA: TGCAGCGTCAACCCGGGACAGGGGGCAGGTGGGGCCAACGTCCTGACTTTC

J gene: TRBJ1-4
CDR3 length: 12
V gene: TRBV7-9
D gene: .
clone size: .
CDR3 protein: CASSASLGELFF
CDR3 DNA: TGTGCCAGCAGCGCCTCCTTAGGTGAACTGTTTTTT

J gene: TRBJ2-7
CDR3 length: 14
V gene: TRBV19
D gene: TRBD2
clone size: .
CDR3 protein: CASSIESGSLGQYF
CDR3 DNA: TGTGCCAGTAGTATTGAGAGCGGGAGCCTCGGGCAGTACTTC

J gene: TRBJ1-1
CDR3 length: 17
V gene: TRBV4-3
D gene: .
clone size: .
CDR3 protein: CASSQDWVSRLNTEAFF
CDR3 DNA: TGCGCCAGCAGCCAAGATTGGGTATCGAGGCTGAACACTGAAGCTTTCTTT

J gene: TRBJ2-7
CDR3 length: 16
V gene: TRBV5-4
D gene: TRBD2
clone size: .
CDR3 protein: CASSSGSAGGANEQYF
CDR3 DNA: TGTGCCAGCAGCTCGGGATCGGCGGGAGGAGCCAACGAGCAGTACTTC

J gene: TRBJ1-4
CDR3 length: 14
V gene: TRBV5-1
D gene: TRBD1
clone size: once
CDR3 protein: CASSLGTGGEKLFF
CDR3 DNA: TGCGCCAGCAGCCTTGGGACAGGGGGTGAAAAACTGTTTTTT

J gene: TRBJ2-6
CDR3 length: 14
V gene: TRBV7-2
D gene: .
clone size: .
CDR3 protein: CASSARLGANVLTF
CDR3 DNA: TGTGCCAGCAGCGCCAGACTTGGGGCCAACGTCCTGACTTTC

J gene: TRBJ2-2
CDR3 length: 16
V gene: TRBV9
D gene: TRBD1
clone size: .
CDR3 protein: CASSRRGRDNTGELFF
CDR3 DNA: TGTGCCAGCAGCAGAAGGGGGCGCGACAACACCGGGGAGCTGTTTTTT

J gene: TRBJ1-6
CDR3 length: 15
V gene: TRBV19
D gene: .
clone size: .
CDR3 protein: CASSRSGSTYSPLHF
CDR3 DNA: TGTGCCAGTAGTAGATCGGGTTCAACTTATTCACCCCTCCACTTT

J gene: TRBJ1-2
CDR3 length: 15
V gene: TRBV5-1
D gene: .
clone size: .
CDR3 protein: CASSLGSGFSYGYTF
CDR3 DNA: TGCGCCAGCAGCTTGGGGTCGGGGTTCTCCTATGGCTACACCTTC

J gene: TRBJ2-7
CDR3 length: 13
V gene: TRBV6-5
D gene: .
clone size: .
CDR3 protein: CASSRRGPYEQYF
CDR3 DNA: TGTGCCAGCAGCAGGCGGGGACCATACGAGCAGTACTTC

J gene: TRBJ1-2
CDR3 length: 13
V gene: TRBV28
D gene: .
clone size: .
CDR3 protein: CASEPGALYGYTF
CDR3 DNA: TGTGCCAGCGAACCTGGGGCGCTATATGGCTACACCTTC

J gene: TRBJ1-6
CDR3 length: 14
V gene: TRBV6-5
D gene: .
clone size: .
CDR3 protein: CASSRVGDNSPLHF
CDR3 DNA: TGTGCCAGCAGCAGAGTGGGCGATAATTCACCCCTCCACTTT

J gene: TRBJ1-4
CDR3 length: 12
V gene: TRBV3-1/TRBV3-2
D gene: .
clone size: once
CDR3 protein: CASSKGDEKLFF
CDR3 DNA: TGTGCCAGCAGTAAGGGGGATGAAAAACTGTTTTTT

J gene: TRBJ1-4
CDR3 length: 17
V gene: TRBV7-9
D gene: TRBD1
clone size: .
CDR3 protein: CASNDRGRFGTNEKLFF
CDR3 DNA: TGTGCCAGCAACGACAGGGGGCGTTTCGGGACTAATGAAAAACTGTTTTTT

J gene: TRBJ1-2
CDR3 length: 11
V gene: TRBV28
D gene: .
clone size: once
CDR3 protein: CASSSNYGYTF
CDR3 DNA: TGTGCCAGCAGTTCGAACTATGGCTACACCTTC

J gene: TRBJ1-3
CDR3 length: 16
V gene: TRBV3-1/TRBV3-2
D gene: TRBD1
clone size: .
CDR3 protein: CASSQGGQGLGNTIYF
CDR3 DNA: TGTGCCAGCAGCCAAGGGGGACAGGGGTTGGGGAACACCATATATTTT

J gene: TRBJ2-1
CDR3 length: 11
V gene: TRBV11-1
D gene: .
clone size: .
CDR3 protein: CASSFSNEQFF
CDR3 DNA: TGTGCCAGCAGCTTCAGCAATGAGCAGTTCTTC

J gene: TRBJ2-1
CDR3 length: 14
V gene: TRBV11-2
D gene: TRBD1
clone size: .
CDR3 protein: CASSFTGGVNEQFF
CDR3 DNA: TGTGCCAGCAGCTTCACAGGGGGCGTCAATGAGCAGTTCTTC

J gene: TRBJ1-2
CDR3 length: 15
V gene: TRBV4-1
D gene: TRBD1
clone size: .
CDR3 protein: CASSQGTAAGYGYTF
CDR3 DNA: TGCGCCAGCAGCCAGGGGACAGCCGCCGGATATGGCTACACCTTC

J gene: TRBJ2-3
CDR3 length: 12
V gene: TRBV5-1
D gene: .
clone size: .
CDR3 protein: CASSLELDTQYF
CDR3 DNA: TGCGCCAGCAGCCTGGAATTAGATACGCAGTATTTT